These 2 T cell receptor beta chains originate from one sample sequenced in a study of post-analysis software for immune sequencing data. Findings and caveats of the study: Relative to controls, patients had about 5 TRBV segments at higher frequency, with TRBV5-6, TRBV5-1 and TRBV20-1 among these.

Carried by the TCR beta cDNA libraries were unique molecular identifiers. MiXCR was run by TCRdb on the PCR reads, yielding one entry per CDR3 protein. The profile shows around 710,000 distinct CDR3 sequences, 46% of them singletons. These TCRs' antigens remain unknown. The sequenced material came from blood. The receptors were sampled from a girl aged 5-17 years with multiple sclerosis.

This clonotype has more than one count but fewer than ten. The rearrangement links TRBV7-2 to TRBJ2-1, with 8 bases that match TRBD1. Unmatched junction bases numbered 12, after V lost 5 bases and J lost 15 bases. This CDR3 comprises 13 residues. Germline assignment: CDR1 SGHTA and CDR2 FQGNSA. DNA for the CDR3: TGTGCCAGCAGCCCGGAACTGGACAGGGCGAGGTTCTTC. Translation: CASSPELDRARFF.

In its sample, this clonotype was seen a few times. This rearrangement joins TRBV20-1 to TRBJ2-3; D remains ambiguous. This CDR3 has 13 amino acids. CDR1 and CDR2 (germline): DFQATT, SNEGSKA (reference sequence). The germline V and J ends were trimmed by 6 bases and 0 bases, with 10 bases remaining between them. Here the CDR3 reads CSAIQSSTDTQYF. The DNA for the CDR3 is TGCAGTGCCATACAGTCTAGCACAGATACGCAGTATTTT.